The 4 T cell receptor beta chains reported below all come from one sample, sequenced in a study of T cell repertoires in cytomegalovirus infection. Using its own MiXCR run on the reads, TCRdb lists one record per CDR3 protein. Among 300,000 to 400,000 distinct CDR3 sequences listed, around 25% were seen once. These TCRs' antigens remain unknown. Sequencing used cultured PBMCs, obtained from culture after CMV antigen stimulation. The receptors shown here come from a human donor in good health (CMV status not recorded). Some clones in this sample may be carry-over from other donors' samples.

The chain recombines TRBV7-8 with TRBJ2-1, with D tentatively TRBD2 (5 bases). The germline V gene has CDR1 SGHVS and CDR2 FQNEAQ. The CDR3 extends over 17 amino acids. Trimming pared 1 base from V and 3 bases from J, leaving 16 bases between. The CDR3 protein is CASSLERRLAVYNEQFF. The CDR3 DNA reads TGTGCCAGCAGCTTAGAACGTCGGCTAGCAGTCTACAATGAGCAGTTCTTC.

This clonotype was seen at least ten times. The V gene is TRBV11-3, the J gene TRBJ2-3; D might be TRBD1 (5 bases). Per the germline V gene, CDR1 is SGHNT and CDR2 is YENEEA. This CDR3 has 16 residues. V was cut by 5 bases and J by 2 bases, with 17 bases left in between. As DNA, the CDR3 is TGTGCCAGCAGCCTATCCGCAGGGCTAGACACAGATACGCAGTATTTT. As protein: CASSLSAGLDTDTQYF.

This clonotype has ten or more counts. The chain employs TRBV5-1 and TRBJ2-5, with D possibly being TRBD1 or TRBD2 (6 bases each). This CDR3 spans 15 amino acids. Germline V gives CDR1 SGHRS, CDR2 YFSETQ. Trimming removed 2 bases at V and 4 bases at J, with 15 bases between. The CDR3 bases are TGCGCCAGCAGCTTCGGGGGCGGGTTTCGAGAGACCCAGTACTTC. It yields the protein CASSFGGGFRETQYF.

The J gene is TRBJ1-1, the V gene TRBV12-3 or TRBV12-4, with 7 bases fitting TRBD1. V was pared by 6 bases and J by 9 bases, with 13 bases of the junction left unmatched. The CDR3 contains 14 residues. The CDR3 region has the DNA TGTGCCAGCAGCCCCGAGGCAGGGGGAACGAAAGCTTTCTTT. Its protein product is CASSPEAGGTKAFF.